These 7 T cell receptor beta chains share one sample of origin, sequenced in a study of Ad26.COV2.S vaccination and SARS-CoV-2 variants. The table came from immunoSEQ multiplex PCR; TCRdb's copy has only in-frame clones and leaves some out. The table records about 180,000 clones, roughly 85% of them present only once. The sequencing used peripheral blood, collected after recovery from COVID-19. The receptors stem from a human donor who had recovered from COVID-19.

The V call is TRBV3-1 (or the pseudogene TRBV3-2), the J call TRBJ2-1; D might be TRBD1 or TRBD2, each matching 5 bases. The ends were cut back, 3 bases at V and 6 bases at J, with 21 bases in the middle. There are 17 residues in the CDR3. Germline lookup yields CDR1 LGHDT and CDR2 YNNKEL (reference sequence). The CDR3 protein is CASSHGRGGASPNEQFF. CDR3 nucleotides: TGTGCCAGCAGCCACGGCCGGGGCGGTGCGTCCCCCAATGAGCAGTTCTTC.

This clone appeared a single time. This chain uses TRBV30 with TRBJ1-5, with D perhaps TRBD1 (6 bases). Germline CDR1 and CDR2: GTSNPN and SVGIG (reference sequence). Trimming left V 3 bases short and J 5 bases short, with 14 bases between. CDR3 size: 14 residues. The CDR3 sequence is CAWSLNWGHQPQHF. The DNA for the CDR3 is TGTGCCTGGAGCCTAAATTGGGGGCATCAGCCCCAGCATTTT.

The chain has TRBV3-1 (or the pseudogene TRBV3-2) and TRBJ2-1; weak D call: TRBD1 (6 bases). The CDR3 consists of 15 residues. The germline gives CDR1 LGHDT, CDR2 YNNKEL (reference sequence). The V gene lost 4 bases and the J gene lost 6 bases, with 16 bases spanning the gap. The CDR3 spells CASSPVTGRVNEQFF. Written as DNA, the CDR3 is TGTGCCAGCAGCCCAGTGACAGGAAGAGTCAATGAGCAGTTCTTC.

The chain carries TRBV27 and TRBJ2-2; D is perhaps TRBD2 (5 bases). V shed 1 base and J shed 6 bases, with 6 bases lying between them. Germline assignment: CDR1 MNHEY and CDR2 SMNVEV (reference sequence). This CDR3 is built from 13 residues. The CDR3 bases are TGTGCCAGCAGTTTATGGGGAGCCGGGGAGCTGTTTTTT. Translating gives CASSLWGAGELFF.

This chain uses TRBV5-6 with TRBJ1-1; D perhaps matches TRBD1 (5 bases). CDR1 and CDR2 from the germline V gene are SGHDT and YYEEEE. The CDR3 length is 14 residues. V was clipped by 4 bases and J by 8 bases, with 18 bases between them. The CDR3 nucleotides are TGTGCCAGCAGCCCCGGGACCTATGGTAGGGAAGCTTTCTTT. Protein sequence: CASSPGTYGREAFF.

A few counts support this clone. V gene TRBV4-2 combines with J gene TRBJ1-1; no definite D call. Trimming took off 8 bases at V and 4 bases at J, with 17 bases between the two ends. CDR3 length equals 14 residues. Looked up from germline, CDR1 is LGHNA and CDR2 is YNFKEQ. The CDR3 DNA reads TGTGCCAGCCTACTAGACCCCCTGGGCACTGAAGCTTTCTTT. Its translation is CASLLDPLGTEAFF.

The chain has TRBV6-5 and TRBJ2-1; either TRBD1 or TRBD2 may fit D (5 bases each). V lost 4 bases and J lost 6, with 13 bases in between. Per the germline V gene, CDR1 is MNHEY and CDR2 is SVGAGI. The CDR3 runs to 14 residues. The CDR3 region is CASSWDGEVNEQFF. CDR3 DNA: TGTGCCAGCAGTTGGGACGGTGAAGTCAATGAGCAGTTCTTC.